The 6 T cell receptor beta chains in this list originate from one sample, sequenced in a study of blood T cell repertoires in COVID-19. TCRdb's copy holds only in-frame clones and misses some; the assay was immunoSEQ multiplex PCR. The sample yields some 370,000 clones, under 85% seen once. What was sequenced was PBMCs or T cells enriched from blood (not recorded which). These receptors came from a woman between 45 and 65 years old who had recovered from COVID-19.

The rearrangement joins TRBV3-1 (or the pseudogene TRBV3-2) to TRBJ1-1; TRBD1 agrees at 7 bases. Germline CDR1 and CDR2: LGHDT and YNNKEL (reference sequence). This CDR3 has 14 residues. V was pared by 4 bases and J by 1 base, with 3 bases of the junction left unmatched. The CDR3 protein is CASSRRDRNTEAFF. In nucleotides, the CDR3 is TGTGCCAGCAGCCGACGGGACAGGAACACTGAAGCTTTCTTT.

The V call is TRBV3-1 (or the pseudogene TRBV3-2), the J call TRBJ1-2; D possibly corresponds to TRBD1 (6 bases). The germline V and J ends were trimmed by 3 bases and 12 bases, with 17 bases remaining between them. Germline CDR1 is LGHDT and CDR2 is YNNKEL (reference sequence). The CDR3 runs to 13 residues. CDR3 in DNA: TGTGCCAGCAGCCACCGGGCGGGGGGGGCTCACACCTTC. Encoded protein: CASSHRAGGAHTF.

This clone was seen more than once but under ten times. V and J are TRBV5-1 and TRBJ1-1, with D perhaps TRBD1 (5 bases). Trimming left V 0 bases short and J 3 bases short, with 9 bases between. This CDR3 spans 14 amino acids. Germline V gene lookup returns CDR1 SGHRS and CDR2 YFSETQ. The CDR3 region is CASSLVGGDTEAFF. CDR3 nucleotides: TGCGCCAGCAGCTTGGTGGGGGGTGACACTGAAGCTTTCTTT.

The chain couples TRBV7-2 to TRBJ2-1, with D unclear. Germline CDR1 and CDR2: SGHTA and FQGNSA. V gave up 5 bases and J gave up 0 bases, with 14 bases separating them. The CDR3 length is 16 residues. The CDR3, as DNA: TGTGCCAGCAGCCTCCTTTACGAGCCCTCCTACAATGAGCAGTTCTTC. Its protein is CASSLLYEPSYNEQFF.

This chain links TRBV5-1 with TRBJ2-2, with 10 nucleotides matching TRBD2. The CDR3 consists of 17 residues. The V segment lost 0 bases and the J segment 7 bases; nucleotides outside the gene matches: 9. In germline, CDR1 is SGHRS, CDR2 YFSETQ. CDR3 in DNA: TGCGCCAGCAGCTTGGGGCTAGCGGGAGAAGCGGGCGGGGAGCTGTTTTTT. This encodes CASSLGLAGEAGGELFF.

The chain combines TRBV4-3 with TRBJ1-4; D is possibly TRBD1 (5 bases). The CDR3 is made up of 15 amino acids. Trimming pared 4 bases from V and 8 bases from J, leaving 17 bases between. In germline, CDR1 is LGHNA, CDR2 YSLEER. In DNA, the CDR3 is TGCGCCAGCAGCCCACGGGGGGAAGCTGGCGAAAAACTGTTTTTT. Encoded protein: CASSPRGEAGEKLFF.